This TCR beta chain was observed in a study of blood T cell repertoires in COVID-19. Whole-study context: Researchers got acute and convalescent COVID-19 samples from the United States, Italy and Spain.

Per the original data handling: Amplification from reference gene primers served as the basis for estimated nucleated cell counts. The table came from immunoSEQ multiplex PCR; TCRdb's copy has only in-frame clones and leaves some out. That table gives V, J and clone size, and the DNA gave D and trimming. The repertoire includes more than 9,500 clones, 90% of them detected once, and approximately 15% sits in the top ten. V was cut by 8 bases and J by 4 bases, with 14 bases left in between. CDR1 and CDR2 from the germline V gene are MNHEY and SVGAGI. There are 14 residues in the CDR3. This chain joins TRBV6-5 and TRBJ1-4; weak D call: TRBD1 (6 bases). The TCR originated in a man between 65 and 80 years old with active COVID-19. The sample taken for sequencing was peripheral blood. The CDR3 bases are TGTGCCAGCTCGGACAGTCCCCTTAATGAAAAACTGTTTTTT. Its protein is CASSDSPLNEKLFF.